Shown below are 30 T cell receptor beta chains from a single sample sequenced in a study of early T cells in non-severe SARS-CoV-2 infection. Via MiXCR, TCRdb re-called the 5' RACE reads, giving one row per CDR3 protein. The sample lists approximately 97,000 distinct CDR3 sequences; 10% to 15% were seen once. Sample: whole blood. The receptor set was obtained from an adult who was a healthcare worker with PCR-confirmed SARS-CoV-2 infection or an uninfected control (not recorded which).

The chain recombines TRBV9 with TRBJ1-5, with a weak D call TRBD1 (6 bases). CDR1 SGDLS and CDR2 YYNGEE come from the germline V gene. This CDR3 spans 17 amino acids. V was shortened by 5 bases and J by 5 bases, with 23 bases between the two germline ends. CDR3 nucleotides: TGTGCCAGCAGTACTTGGGGGGCGCAGGGTCGTGATCAGCCCCAGCATTTT. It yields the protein CASSTWGAQGRDQPQHF.

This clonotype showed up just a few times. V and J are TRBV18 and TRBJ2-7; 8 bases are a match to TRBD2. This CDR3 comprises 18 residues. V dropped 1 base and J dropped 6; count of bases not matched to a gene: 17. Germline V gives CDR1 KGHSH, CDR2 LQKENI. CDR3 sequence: CASSPQIGVAGGNGEQYF. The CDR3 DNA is TGTGCCAGCTCACCACAGATCGGAGTGGCGGGAGGAAATGGCGAGCAGTACTTC.

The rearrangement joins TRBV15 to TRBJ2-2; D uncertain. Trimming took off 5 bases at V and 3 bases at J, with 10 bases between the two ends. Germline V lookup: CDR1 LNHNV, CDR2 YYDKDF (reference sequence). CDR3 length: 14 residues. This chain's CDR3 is CATSGRLDTGELFF. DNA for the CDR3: TGTGCCACCAGCGGAAGACTTGACACCGGGGAGCTGTTTTTT.

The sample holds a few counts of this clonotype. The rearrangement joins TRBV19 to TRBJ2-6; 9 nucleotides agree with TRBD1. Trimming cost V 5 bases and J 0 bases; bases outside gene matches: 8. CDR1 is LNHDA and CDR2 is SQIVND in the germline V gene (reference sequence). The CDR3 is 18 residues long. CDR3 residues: CASSPWDRAGSGANVLTF. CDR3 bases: TGTGCCAGTAGTCCGTGGGACAGGGCGGGCTCTGGGGCCAACGTCCTGACTTTC.

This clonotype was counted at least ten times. CDR3 in DNA: TGTGCCAGCAGACAGGACGAAACGGAGGGAGCTTTCTTT. Encoded protein: CASRQDETEGAFF. The genes are TRBV12-3 or TRBV12-4 and TRBJ1-1, with D tentatively TRBD1 (5 bases). V was clipped by 6 bases and J by 10 bases, with 18 bases between them. The CDR3 has 13 residues.

CDR3 region: CASSVGLVSGETQYF. In nucleotides, the CDR3 is TGTGCCAGCAGCGTAGGACTAGTGAGCGGAGAGACCCAGTACTTC. The V call is TRBV9, the J call TRBJ2-5; tentative D call: TRBD2 (6 bases). Between the trimmed V and J ends, which lost 0 bases and 4 bases, there was a span of 13 bases. The V gene's germline CDR1 is SGDLS and CDR2 YYNGEE. This CDR3 contains 15 residues.

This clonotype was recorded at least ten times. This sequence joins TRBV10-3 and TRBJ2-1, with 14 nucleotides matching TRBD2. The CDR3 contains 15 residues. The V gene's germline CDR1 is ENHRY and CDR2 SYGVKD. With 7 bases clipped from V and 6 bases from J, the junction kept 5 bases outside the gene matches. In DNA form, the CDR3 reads TGTGCCATCAACAAGGGACTAGCGGGAGTCAATGAGCAGTTCTTC. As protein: CAINKGLAGVNEQFF.

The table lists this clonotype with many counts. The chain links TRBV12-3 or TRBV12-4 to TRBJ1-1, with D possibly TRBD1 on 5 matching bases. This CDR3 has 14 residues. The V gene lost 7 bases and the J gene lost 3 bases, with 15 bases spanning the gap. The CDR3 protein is CASIQTRGYTEAFF. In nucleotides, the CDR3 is TGTGCCAGCATCCAAACAAGGGGTTACACTGAAGCTTTCTTT.

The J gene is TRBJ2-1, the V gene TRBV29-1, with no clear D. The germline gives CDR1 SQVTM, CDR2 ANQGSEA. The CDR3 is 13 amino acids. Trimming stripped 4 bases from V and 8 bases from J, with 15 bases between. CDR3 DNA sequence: TGCAGCGTTGGGGGTCGGCTTGGCGATGAGCAGTTCTTC. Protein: CSVGGRLGDEQFF.

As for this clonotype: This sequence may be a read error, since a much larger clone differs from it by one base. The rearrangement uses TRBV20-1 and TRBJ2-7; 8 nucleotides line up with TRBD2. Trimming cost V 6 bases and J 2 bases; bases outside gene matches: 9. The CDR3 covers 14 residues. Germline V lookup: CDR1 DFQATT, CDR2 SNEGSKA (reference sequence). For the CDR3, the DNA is TGCAGTGCGCAGGAACTAGCGGACACCTACGAGCAGTACTTC. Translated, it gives CSAQELADTYEQYF.

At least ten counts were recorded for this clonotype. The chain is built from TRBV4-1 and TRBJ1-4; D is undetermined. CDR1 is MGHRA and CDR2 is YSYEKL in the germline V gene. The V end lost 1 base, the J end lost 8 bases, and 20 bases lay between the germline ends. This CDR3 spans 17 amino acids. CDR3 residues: CASSQVQLPGSKEKLFF. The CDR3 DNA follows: TGCGCCAGCAGCCAAGTCCAACTCCCGGGCTCGAAAGAAAAACTGTTTTTT.

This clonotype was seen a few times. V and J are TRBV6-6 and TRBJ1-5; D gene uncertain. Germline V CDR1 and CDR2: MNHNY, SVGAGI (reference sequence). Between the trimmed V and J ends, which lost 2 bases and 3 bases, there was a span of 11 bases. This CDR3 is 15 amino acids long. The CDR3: CASSYRVADNQPQHF. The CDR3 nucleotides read TGTGCCAGCAGTTACCGAGTAGCTGACAATCAGCCCCAGCATTTT.

CDR3 bases: TGTGCCAGCAGTTACGCTAGCGTCAGCTCCTACGAGCAGTACTTC. This gives the protein CASSYASVSSYEQYF. The J gene is TRBJ2-7, the V gene TRBV6-5; a weak D match, TRBD2 (6 bases). The ends were cut back, 2 bases at V and 0 bases at J, with 11 bases in the middle. This CDR3 region has 15 residues. Germline assignment: CDR1 MNHEY and CDR2 SVGAGI.

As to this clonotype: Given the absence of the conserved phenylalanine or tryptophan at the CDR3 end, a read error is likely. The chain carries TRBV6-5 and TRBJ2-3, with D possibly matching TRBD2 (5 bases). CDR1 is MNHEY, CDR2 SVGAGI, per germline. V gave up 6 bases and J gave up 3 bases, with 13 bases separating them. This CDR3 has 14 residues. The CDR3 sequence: CASSGVGSTDTQYS. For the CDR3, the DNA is TGTGCCAGCAGCGGGGTAGGGTCGACAGATACGCAGTATTCT.

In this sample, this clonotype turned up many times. CDR3 coding DNA: TGTGCCAGCAGATCGGACAGCTCCTACGAGCAGTACTTC. Its protein product is CASRSDSSYEQYF. The gene calls are TRBV11-2 and TRBJ2-7; D may be TRBD1 (6 bases). The V gene lost 6 bases and the J gene lost 0 bases, with 9 bases spanning the gap. CDR3 length equals 13 residues. Germline V gives CDR1 SGHAT, CDR2 FQNNGV. The variable domain in full, completed from reference TRBV11-2 and TRBJ2-7, reads EAGVAQSPRYKIIEKRQSVAFWCNPISGHATLYWYQQILGQGPKLLIQFQNNGVVDDSQLPKDRFSAERLKGVDSTLKIQPAKLEDSAVYLCASRSDSSYEQYFGPGTRLTVT.

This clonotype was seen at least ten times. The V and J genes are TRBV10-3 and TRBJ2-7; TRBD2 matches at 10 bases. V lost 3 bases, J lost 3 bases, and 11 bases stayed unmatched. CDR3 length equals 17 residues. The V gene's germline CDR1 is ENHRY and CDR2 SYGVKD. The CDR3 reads CAISDSLAGATGYEQYF. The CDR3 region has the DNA TGTGCCATCAGTGATAGCCTAGCGGGAGCAACAGGCTACGAGCAGTACTTC.

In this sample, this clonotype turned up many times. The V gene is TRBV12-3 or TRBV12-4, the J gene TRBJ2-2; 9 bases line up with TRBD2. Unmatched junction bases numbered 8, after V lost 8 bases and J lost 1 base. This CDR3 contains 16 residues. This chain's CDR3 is CASHKLAGLNTGELFF. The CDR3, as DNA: TGTGCCAGCCACAAACTAGCGGGTCTGAACACCGGGGAGCTGTTTTTT.

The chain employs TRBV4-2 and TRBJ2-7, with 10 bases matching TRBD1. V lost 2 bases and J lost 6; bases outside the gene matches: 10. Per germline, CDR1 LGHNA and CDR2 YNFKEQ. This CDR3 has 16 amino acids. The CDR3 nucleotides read TGTGCCAGCAGCCAAAGGGTAAGACAGGGGGCGAGCGAGCAGTACTTC. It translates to CASSQRVRQGASEQYF.

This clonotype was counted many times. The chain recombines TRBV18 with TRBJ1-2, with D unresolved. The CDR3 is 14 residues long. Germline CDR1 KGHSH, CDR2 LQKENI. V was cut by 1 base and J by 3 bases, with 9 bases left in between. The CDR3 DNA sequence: TGTGCCAGCTCACCACTTGGAGATGACTATGGCTACACCTTC. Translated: CASSPLGDDYGYTF.

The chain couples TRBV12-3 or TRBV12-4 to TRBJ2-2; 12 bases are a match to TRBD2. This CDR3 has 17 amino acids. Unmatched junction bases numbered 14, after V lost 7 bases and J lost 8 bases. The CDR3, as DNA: TGTGCCAGCACCCCGACTAGCGGGAGCCCTTCCAGGGGGGAGCTGTTTTTT. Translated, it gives CASTPTSGSPSRGELFF.

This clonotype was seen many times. The CDR3 is CASSVDPSGSIYEQYF. Written as DNA, the CDR3 is TGTGCCAGCAGCGTAGATCCTAGCGGGAGTATTTACGAGCAGTACTTC. This chain connects TRBV9 to TRBJ2-7; 10 bases map to TRBD2. CDR3 length equals 16 residues. V lost 0 bases to trimming and J lost 4 bases; unmatched junction nucleotides: 7. Germline-derived CDR1 and CDR2 are SGDLS and YYNGEE.

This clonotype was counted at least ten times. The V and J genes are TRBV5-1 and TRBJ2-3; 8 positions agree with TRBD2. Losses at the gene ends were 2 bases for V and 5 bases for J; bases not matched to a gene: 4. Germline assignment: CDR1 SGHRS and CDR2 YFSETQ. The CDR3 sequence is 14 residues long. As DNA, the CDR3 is TGCGCCAGCAGCTTTAGGCGGGAGGAAGATACGCAGTATTTT. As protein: CASSFRREEDTQYF.

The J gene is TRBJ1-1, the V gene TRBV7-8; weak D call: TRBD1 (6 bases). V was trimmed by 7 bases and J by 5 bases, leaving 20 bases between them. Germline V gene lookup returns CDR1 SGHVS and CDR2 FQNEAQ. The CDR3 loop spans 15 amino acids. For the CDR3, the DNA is TGTGCCAGCATCCTACAGGGAGGTGGAAAGACTGAAGCTTTCTTT. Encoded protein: CASILQGGGKTEAFF.

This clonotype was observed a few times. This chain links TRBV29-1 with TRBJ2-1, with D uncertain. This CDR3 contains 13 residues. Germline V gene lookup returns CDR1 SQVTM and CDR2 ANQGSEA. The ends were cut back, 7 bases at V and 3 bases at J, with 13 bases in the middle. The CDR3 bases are TGCAGCGGTTTCGATAGGTTCTACAATGAGCAGTTCTTC. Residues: CSGFDRFYNEQFF.

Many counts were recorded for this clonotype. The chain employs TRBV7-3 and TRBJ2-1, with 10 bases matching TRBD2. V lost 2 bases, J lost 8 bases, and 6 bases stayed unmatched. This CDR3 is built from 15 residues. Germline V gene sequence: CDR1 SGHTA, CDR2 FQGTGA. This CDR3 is CASSLALAGVDEQFF. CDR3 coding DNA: TGTGCCAGCAGCTTAGCGCTAGCGGGAGTTGATGAGCAGTTCTTC.

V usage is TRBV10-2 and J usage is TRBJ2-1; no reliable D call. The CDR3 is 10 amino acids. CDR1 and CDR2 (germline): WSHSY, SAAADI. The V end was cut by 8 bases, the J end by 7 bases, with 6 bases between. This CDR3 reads CASRNNEQFF. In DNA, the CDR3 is TGCGCCAGCCGGAATAATGAGCAGTTCTTC.

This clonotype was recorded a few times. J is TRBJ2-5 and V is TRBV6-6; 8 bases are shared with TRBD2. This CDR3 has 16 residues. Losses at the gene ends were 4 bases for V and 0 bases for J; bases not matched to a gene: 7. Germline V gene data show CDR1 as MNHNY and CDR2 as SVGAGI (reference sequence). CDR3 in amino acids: CASSSSVAGNQETQYF. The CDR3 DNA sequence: TGTGCCAGCAGTTCCAGTGTAGCGGGAAACCAAGAGACCCAGTACTTC.

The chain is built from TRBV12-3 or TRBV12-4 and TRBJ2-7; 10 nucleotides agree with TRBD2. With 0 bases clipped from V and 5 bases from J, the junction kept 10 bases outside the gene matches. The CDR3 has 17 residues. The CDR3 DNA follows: TGTGCCAGCAGTTTAGCGCGACTAGCGGGCCCTTTTAACGAGCAGTACTTC. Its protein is CASSLARLAGPFNEQYF.

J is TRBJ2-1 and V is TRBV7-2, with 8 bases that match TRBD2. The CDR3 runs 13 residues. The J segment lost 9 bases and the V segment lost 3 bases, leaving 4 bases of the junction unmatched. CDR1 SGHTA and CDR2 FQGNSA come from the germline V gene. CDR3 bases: TGTGCCAGCAGCTTTGGACTAGCTTCTGAGCAGTTCTTC. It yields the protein CASSFGLASEQFF.

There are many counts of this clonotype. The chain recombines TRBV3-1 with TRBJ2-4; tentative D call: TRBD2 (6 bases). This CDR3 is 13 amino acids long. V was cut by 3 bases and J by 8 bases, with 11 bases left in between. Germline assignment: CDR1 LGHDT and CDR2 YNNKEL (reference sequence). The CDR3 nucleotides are TGTGCCAGCAGCCATGGCGGGATGTACATTCAGTACTTC. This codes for CASSHGGMYIQYF.